The clone carrying this T cell receptor (beta chain) was found many times. The antigen is not known. TCRdb re-analysed the 5' RACE reads in MiXCR, keeping a single row per CDR3 protein. The table shows 700,000 to 850,000 distinct CDR3 sequences, with 10% to 15% occurring only once. There are 15 residues in the CDR3. Trimming shortened V by 2 bases and J by 2 bases, and 10 bases separated the two germline ends. Germline lookup yields CDR1 SGHTA and CDR2 FQGNSA. These data come from a study of CD8 T cells in ankylosing spondylitis. Points from the study as a whole: Seemingly characteristic of ankylosing spondylitis blood was a TCR beta motif consisting of several highly homologous variants. Peripheral blood samples showed relatively rare disease-linked clones, and these clones were CD8+.

V usage is TRBV7-2 and J usage is TRBJ2-1; no definite D call. Sequences were obtained from blood, either unsorted or a sorted T cell fraction (not recorded which). This clonotype originated in a male donor with ankylosing spondylitis. The CDR3 spells CASSLMASTYNEQFF. For the CDR3, the DNA is TGTGCCAGCAGCTTAATGGCGAGTACCTACAATGAGCAGTTCTTC.